One and the same sample provided the 15 T cell receptor beta chains below, sequenced in a study of CD8 T cells in ankylosing spondylitis (dated by TCRdb to about 2017). The library was generated by 5' RACE. The reads were generated on an Illumina HiSeq 2500. The public reads were run again by TCRdb, first through fastp at Q25 and then through MiXCR, and only productive beta chains were kept. Records with the same CDR3 protein are collapsed into one entry carrying the most frequent genes and DNA. Present in this sample are some 250,000 distinct CDR3 sequences, roughly a quarter of which were seen just once. The ten largest account for over 0.55% of the sample. The source material was blood, either unsorted or a sorted T cell fraction (not recorded which). Receptor source: a male donor with ankylosing spondylitis or in good health (not recorded which).

This clonotype was seen repeatedly, ten times or more. V gene TRBV20-1 combines with J gene TRBJ2-7; D remains ambiguous. The CDR3 length is 12 residues. Trimming took off 3 bases at V and 2 bases at J, with 8 bases between the two ends. CDR1 and CDR2 (germline): DFQATT, SNEGSKA (reference sequence). The CDR3 nucleotides read TGCAGTGCTAGCAGACGGACCTACGAGCAGTACTTC. Protein sequence: CSASRRTYEQYF.

This clonotype was recorded at least ten times. The chain combines TRBV20-1 with TRBJ2-2, with 8 bases identical to TRBD2. From germline, CDR1 is DFQATT and CDR2 SNEGSKA (reference sequence). This CDR3 has 14 amino acids. J gave up 7 bases and V 5 bases, and 9 bases lay outside the gene matches. The CDR3 sequence: CSAQRGSNDGELFF. The CDR3 nucleotides are TGCAGTGCTCAGCGGGGGTCGAACGACGGGGAGCTGTTTTTT.

The genes are TRBV19 and TRBJ1-1, with D possibly being TRBD1 (5 bases). The CDR3 runs 15 residues. The germline gives CDR1 LNHDA, CDR2 SQIVND (reference sequence). Deletions cut 4 bases from V and 6 bases from J, with 18 bases between. The CDR3 sequence: CASSTTMGGGSEAFF. DNA for the CDR3: TGTGCCAGTAGTACCACAATGGGGGGTGGCTCTGAAGCTTTCTTT.

The rearrangement links TRBV24-1 to TRBJ2-7; 7 bases are shared with TRBD2. Germline values: CDR1 KGHDR, CDR2 SFDVKD. The CDR3 contains 16 residues. V was clipped by 4 bases and J by 3 bases; unmatched bases: 11. CDR3 nucleotides: TGTGCCACCAGTGACTCCGGGACTAATTCCGTCTACGAGCAGTACTTC. Its translation is CATSDSGTNSVYEQYF.

The rearrangement joins TRBV6-1 to TRBJ2-7; 7 bases match TRBD1. Per the germline V gene, CDR1 is MNHNS and CDR2 is SASEGT. V gave up 7 bases and J gave up 2 bases; unmatched junction bases: 5. The CDR3 extends over 13 amino acids. CDR3 in DNA: TGTGCCAGCATAGGGACAGAGGCCTACGAGCAGTACTTC. The encoded protein is CASIGTEAYEQYF.

Ten or more counts support this clonotype. This chain links TRBV5-1 with TRBJ1-4; tentatively, D is TRBD1 (5 bases). Germline V gene lookup returns CDR1 SGHRS and CDR2 YFSETQ. Trimming took 4 bases from V and 0 from J, leaving 10 bases between them. There are 15 residues in the CDR3. CDR3 in DNA: TGCGCCAGCAGCGAAACAGGTGCAACTAATGAAAAACTGTTTTTT. It specifies CASSETGATNEKLFF.

The chain couples TRBV12-3 or TRBV12-4 to TRBJ2-3; 8 bases are shared with TRBD2. The V gene end was trimmed by 6 bases and the J gene end by 8 bases; junction bases not matched to a gene: 16. The CDR3 is 16 amino acids. This CDR3 is CASSAAGAVLVATQYF. The CDR3 DNA is TGTGCCAGCAGCGCAGCGGGGGCGGTTCTCGTCGCTACGCAGTATTTT.

In this sample, this clonotype turned up a few times. The chain is built from TRBV12-3 or TRBV12-4 and TRBJ2-1; D gene uncertain. With 1 base removed from V and 8 bases from J, the gap between germline ends came to 12 bases. The CDR3 extends over 14 amino acids. In DNA, the CDR3 is TGTGCCAGCAGTTTAGGGCCCGGAAAGGATGAGCAGTTCTTC. It encodes CASSLGPGKDEQFF.

This clonotype has just a few counts. The CDR3 spells CASSLERGSSYEQYF. Written as DNA, the CDR3 is TGTGCCAGCAGTTTAGAGCGGGGGAGCTCCTACGAGCAGTACTTC. The chain couples TRBV27 to TRBJ2-7; 8 bases align to TRBD2. The CDR3 length is 15 residues. The V gene's germline CDR1 is MNHEY and CDR2 SMNVEV (reference sequence). V dropped 2 bases and J dropped 0; count of bases not matched to a gene: 3.

This chain uses TRBV20-1 with TRBJ1-2; D might be TRBD1 (5 bases). Trimming took 6 bases from V and 4 from J, leaving 18 bases between them. Germline V gene data show CDR1 as DFQATT and CDR2 as SNEGSKA (reference sequence). This CDR3 comprises 14 residues. Written as DNA, the CDR3 is TGCAGTGCGACAATGGGGACGGCCGGCTATGGCTACACCTTC. This translates into CSATMGTAGYGYTF.

This clonotype was seen a few times. The CDR3 reads CASSEEGWYEQYF. The CDR3 DNA sequence: TGTGCCAGCAGTGAGGAGGGGTGGTACGAGCAGTACTTC. The gene calls are TRBV6-1 and TRBJ2-7; TRBD2 might be the D (6 bases). Trimming pared 3 bases from V and 4 bases from J, leaving 10 bases between. The CDR3 loop spans 13 amino acids. Looked up from germline, CDR1 is MNHNS and CDR2 is SASEGT.

The chain combines TRBV20-1 with TRBJ2-3, with D maybe TRBD2 (5 bases). Trimming removed 2 bases at V and 3 bases at J, with 9 bases between. The CDR3 is 13 amino acids. CDR1 and CDR2 (germline): DFQATT, SNEGSKA (reference sequence). The CDR3 region has the DNA TGCAGTGCTAGATTTCCGGGGACAGATACGCAGTATTTT. Translated: CSARFPGTDTQYF.

The V and J genes are TRBV6-5 and TRBJ2-7; 7 nucleotides line up with TRBD1. The CDR3 consists of 15 residues. V lost 4 bases and J lost 0; bases outside the gene matches: 6. Germline loops: CDR1 MNHEY, CDR2 SVGAGI. The CDR3, as DNA: TGTGCCAGCAGTTCGACCGGGACAGACTCCTACGAGCAGTACTTC. This translates into CASSSTGTDSYEQYF.

This clonotype was found once. This clone may be a read error of a much larger clone one base away. The CDR3: CASSPRTDEQFF. The CDR3 coding sequence is TGTGCCAGCTCACCACGAACCGATGAGCAGTTCTTC. This rearrangement joins TRBV18 to TRBJ2-1; D is undetermined. The CDR3 consists of 12 residues. Germline CDR1 KGHSH, CDR2 LQKENI. Trimming pared 1 base from V and 8 bases from J, leaving 6 bases between.

This clonotype was counted ten times or more. The chain couples TRBV4-1 to TRBJ2-5; D gene unclear. The V gene's germline CDR1 is MGHRA and CDR2 YSYEKL. The CDR3 extends over 14 amino acids. The ends were cut back, 2 bases at V and 0 bases at J, with 7 bases in the middle. The CDR3 reads CASSQTENQETQYF. The CDR3 coding sequence is TGCGCCAGCAGCCAAACAGAGAACCAAGAGACCCAGTACTTC.